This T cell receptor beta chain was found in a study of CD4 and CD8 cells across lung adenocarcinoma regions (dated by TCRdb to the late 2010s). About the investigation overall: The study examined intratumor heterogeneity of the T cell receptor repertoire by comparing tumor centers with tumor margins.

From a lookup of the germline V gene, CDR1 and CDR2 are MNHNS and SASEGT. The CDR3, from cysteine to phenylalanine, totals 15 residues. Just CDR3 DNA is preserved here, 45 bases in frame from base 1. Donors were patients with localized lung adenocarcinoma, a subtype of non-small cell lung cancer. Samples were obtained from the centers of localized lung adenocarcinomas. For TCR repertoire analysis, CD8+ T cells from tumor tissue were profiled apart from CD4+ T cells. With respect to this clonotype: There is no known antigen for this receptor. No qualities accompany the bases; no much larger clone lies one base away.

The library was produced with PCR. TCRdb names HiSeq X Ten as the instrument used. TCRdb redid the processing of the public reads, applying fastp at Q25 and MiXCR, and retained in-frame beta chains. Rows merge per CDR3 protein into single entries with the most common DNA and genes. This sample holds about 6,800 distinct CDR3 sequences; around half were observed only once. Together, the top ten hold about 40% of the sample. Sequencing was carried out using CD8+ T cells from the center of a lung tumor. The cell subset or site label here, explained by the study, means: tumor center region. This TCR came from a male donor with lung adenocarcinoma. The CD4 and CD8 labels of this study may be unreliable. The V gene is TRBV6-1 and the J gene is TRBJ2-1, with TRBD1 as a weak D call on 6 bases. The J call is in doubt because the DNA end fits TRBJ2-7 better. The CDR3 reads CASSRGTPRAREQYF. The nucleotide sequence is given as TGTGCCAGCAGTCGAGGGACACCCAGGGCACGCGAGCAGTACTTC.